This T cell receptor beta chain was identified during a study of type 1 regulatory T cells. Study-wide points: Type 1 regulatory T cells had a more restricted TCR repertoire than non-type 1 regulatory T cells.

V was cut by 5 bases and J by 2 bases, with 13 bases left in between. CDR3 size: 14 residues. CDR1 and CDR2 (germline): SGHTA, FQGNSA. Of note for this clonotype: Its antigen is not identified.

TCRdb reprocessed the reads via MiXCR and lists one record per CDR3 protein. The sample has about 62,000 distinct CDR3 sequences; 62% are singletons. The sequence came from a human donor in good health. The specimen was cultured non-Tr1 T cells, either the whole culture or a sorted T cell fraction (not recorded which). The gene calls are TRBV7-2 and TRBJ2-7, with D maybe TRBD1 (6 bases). In DNA, the CDR3 is TGTGCCAGCAGCAACAGGGTTGGAACCTACGAGCAGTACTTC. Residues: CASSNRVGTYEQYF.